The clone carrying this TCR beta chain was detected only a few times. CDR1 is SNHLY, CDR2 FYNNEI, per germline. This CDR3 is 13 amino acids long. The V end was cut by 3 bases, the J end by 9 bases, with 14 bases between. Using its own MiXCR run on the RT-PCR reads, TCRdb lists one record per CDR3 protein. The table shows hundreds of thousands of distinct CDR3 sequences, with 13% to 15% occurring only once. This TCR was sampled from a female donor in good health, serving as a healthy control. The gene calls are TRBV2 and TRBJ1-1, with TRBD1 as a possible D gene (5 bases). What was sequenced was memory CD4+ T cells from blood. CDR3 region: CASSDAGREKAFF. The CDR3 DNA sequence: TGTGCCAGCAGTGATGCGGGCAGGGAAAAAGCTTTCTTT.